The entry that follows covers one T cell receptor beta chain sequence. The target antigen is unknown. This entry is derived from a study of CD8 T cells in ankylosing spondylitis. Findings and limits, study-wide: Prior work had noted some motif variants in reactive arthritis blood and synovial fluid.

By quantitative 5'-RACE with molecular barcodes, the TCR beta libraries were made. TCRdb re-called the 5' RACE reads with MiXCR, one entry per CDR3 protein. This table has approximately 350,000 distinct CDR3 sequences, 20% appearing once. Trimming removed 1 base from V and 13 bases from J, with 15 bases in between. This CDR3 is built from 13 residues. CDR1 SEHNR and CDR2 FQNEAQ come from the germline V gene (reference sequence). This clonotype was sampled from a male donor with ankylosing spondylitis or in good health (not recorded which). The chain combines TRBV7-9 with TRBJ2-3, with D unclear. The sample comprised blood, either unsorted or a sorted T cell fraction (not recorded which). The CDR3, as DNA: TGTGCCAGCAGCTTAGATTGGACCCAAGGAGAGTATTTT. Translation: CASSLDWTQGEYF.